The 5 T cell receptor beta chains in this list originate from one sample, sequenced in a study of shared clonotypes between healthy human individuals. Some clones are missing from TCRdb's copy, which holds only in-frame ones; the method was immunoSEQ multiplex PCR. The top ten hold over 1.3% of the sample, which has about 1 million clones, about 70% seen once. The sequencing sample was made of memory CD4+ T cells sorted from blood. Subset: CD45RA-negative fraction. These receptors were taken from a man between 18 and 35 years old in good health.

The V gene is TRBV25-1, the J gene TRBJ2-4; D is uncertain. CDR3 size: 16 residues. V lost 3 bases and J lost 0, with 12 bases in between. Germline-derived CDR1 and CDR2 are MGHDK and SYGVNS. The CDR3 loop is CASSELDGLAKNIQYF. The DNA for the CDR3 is TGTGCCAGCAGTGAGTTGGACGGGTTAGCCAAAAACATTCAGTACTTC. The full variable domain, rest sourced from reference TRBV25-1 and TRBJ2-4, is EADIYQTPRYLVIGTGKKITLECSQTMGHDKMYWYQQDPGMELHLIHYSYGVNSTEKGDLSSESTVSRIRTEHFPLTLESARPSHTSQYLCASSELDGLAKNIQYFGAGTRLSVL.

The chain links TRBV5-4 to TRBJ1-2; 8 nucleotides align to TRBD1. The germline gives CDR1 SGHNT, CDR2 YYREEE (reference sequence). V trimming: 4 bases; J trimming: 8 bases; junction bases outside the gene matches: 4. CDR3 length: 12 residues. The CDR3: CASSRQGNGYTF. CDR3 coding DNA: TGTGCCAGCAGCCGACAGGGGAACGGCTACACCTTC.

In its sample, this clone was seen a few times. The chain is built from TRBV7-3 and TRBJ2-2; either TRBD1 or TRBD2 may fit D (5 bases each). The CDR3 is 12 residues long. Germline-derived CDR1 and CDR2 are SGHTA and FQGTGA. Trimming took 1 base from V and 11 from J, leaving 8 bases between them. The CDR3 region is CASSLSGGELFF. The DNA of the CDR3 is TGTGCCAGCAGCTTAAGTGGGGGTGAGCTGTTTTTT.

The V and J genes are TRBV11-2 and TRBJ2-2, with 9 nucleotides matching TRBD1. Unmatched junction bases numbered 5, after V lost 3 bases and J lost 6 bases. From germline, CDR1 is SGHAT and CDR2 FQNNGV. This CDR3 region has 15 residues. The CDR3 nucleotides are TGTGCCAGCAGCTTGGGGACAGGGCTACCCGGGGAGCTGTTTTTT. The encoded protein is CASSLGTGLPGELFF.

CDR3 DNA sequence: TGTGCCAGCAGCATCGGACAGACGACCACAGATACGCAGTATTTT. Translation: CASSIGQTTTDTQYF. V gene TRBV7-3 combines with J gene TRBJ2-3, with D perhaps TRBD1 (6 bases). Germline lookup yields CDR1 SGHTA and CDR2 FQGTGA. With 5 bases removed from V and 2 bases from J, the gap between germline ends came to 14 bases. The CDR3 consists of 15 residues.